This paragraph reports one T cell receptor (beta chain). Antigen: not known. The data are from a study of T cells in Graves' hyperthyroidism and ophthalmopathy. Findings and caveats of the study: Most expanded thyroid clonotypes above 0.001 also appeared in blood.

CDR3 length equals 16 residues. Losses at the gene ends were 4 bases for V and 5 bases for J; bases not matched to a gene: 11. The germline V gene encodes CDR1 SNHLY and CDR2 FYNNEI. Authors of the study amplified TCR beta CDR3 regions from RNA transcripts. The study used the HTBI primer set for a first-round RT-PCR of the TCR CDR3. TCRdb re-called the multiplex PCR reads with MiXCR, one entry per CDR3 protein. The sample yields roughly 100,000 distinct CDR3 sequences, roughly 49% seen once. The TCR originated in a woman aged 40 to 49 with Graves' hyperthyroidism. V is TRBV2 and J is TRBJ2-5, with 9 bases matching TRBD1. Sequenced: blood. The CDR3 is CASSGGSQGAQETQYF. CDR3 bases: TGTGCCAGCAGTGGTGGGTCACAGGGGGCGCAGGAGACCCAGTACTTC. Looking up the rest from reference TRBV2 and TRBJ2-5 gives the full variable domain: EPEVTQTPSHQVTQMGQEVILRCVPISNHLYFYWYRQILGQKVEFLVSFYNNEISEKSEIFDDQFSVERPDGSNFTLKIRSTKLEDSAMYFCASSGGSQGAQETQYFGPGTRLLVL.